The 3 T cell receptor beta chains reported below all come from one sample, sequenced in a study of cytomegalovirus exposure and HLA in healthy donors. Primers: 60 Vbeta forward and 13 Jbeta reverse. Measured with immunoSEQ multiplex PCR; TCRdb has only the in-frame clones, and not every one. The sample lists approximately 190,000 clones; around 90% were seen once. Sequencing input: PBMCs. The receptors here all came from a boy under 10 years old in good health and CMV-seronegative.

The V and J genes are TRBV5-1 and TRBJ1-1; TRBD1 might be the D (6 bases). Trimming removed 4 bases from V and 1 base from J, with 14 bases in between. Germline V CDR1 and CDR2: SGHRS, YFSETQ. The CDR3 is 15 residues long. The CDR3 DNA follows: TGCGCCAGCAGCATAACAGGGCTCCCGAACACTGAAGCTTTCTTT. Protein product: CASSITGLPNTEAFF.

The V and J genes are TRBV7-9 and TRBJ2-1, with 10 bases lining up with TRBD2. J gave up 4 bases and V 6 bases, and 6 bases lay outside the gene matches. Germline V gene sequence: CDR1 SEHNR, CDR2 FQNEAQ (reference sequence). This CDR3 is built from 15 residues. The CDR3 sequence is CASSRSGRFYNEQFF. In DNA, the CDR3 is TGTGCCAGCAGTCGTAGCGGGAGGTTTTACAATGAGCAGTTCTTC.

The chain joins TRBV7-9 to TRBJ1-5, with 8 bases lining up with TRBD1. CDR1 is SEHNR, CDR2 FQNEAQ, per germline (reference sequence). The CDR3 spans 14 residues. After removal of 5 bases from V and 4 bases from J, the junction contained 4 bases not matched to a gene. CDR3 region: CASSPDRENQPQHF. CDR3 DNA: TGTGCCAGCAGCCCGGACAGGGAGAATCAGCCCCAGCATTTT. The whole variable domain, remainder taken from reference TRBV7-9 and TRBJ1-5, is DTGVSQNPRHKITKRGQNVTFRCDPISEHNRLYWYRQTLGQGPEFLTYFQNEAQLEKSRLLSDRFSAERPKGSFSTLEIQRTEQGDSAMYLCASSPDRENQPQHFGDGTRLSIL.